The rows below give T cell receptor beta chains drawn from one sample of a study of blood T cells in healthy people across ages. In TCRdb, the 5' RACE reads were re-called with MiXCR into one record per CDR3 protein. Of 1.6 million or so distinct CDR3 sequences in the sample, about 32% are singletons; the top ten hold about 11%. Input material: blood. These receptors were obtained from a woman aged 25 to 39 in good health. Each CDR3 is given with its conserved first and last residue. The D gene is left open where the match is weak. Some rows mark clone size as missing; the rest say once, few, many or name a class of expanded clone.

V gene,J gene,D gene,clone size,CDR3 protein,CDR3 DNA
TRBV20-1,TRBJ1-1,-,-,CSARGPPGLLNTEAFF,TGCAGTGCTAGAGGGCCTCCGGGACTCTTGAACACTGAAGCTTTCTTT
TRBV2,TRBJ2-7,TRBD2,-,CASGTSGGLGLDEQYF,TGTGCCAGCGGGACTAGCGGGGGGTTAGGTCTCGACGAGCAGTACTTC
TRBV11-3,TRBJ1-1,-,many,CASSSLEGPEAFF,TGTGCCAGCAGCTCCCTTGAGGGACCTGAAGCTTTCTTT
TRBV4-1,TRBJ2-1,-,many,CASSHPDGNEQFF,TGCGCCAGCAGCCATCCTGACGGGAATGAGCAGTTCTTC
TRBV5-1,TRBJ1-1,-,few,CASSSLPTETEAFF,TGCGCCAGCAGCTCCCTGCCGACAGAAACTGAAGCTTTCTTT
TRBV12-3/TRBV12-4,TRBJ1-5,-,few,CASSTGTPAQPQHF,TGTGCCAGCAGCACCGGGACACCAGCTCAGCCCCAGCATTTT
TRBV19,TRBJ2-3,TRBD2,-,CASSIVGGPGDTQYF,TGTGCCAGTAGTATTGTGGGAGGGCCGGGAGATACGCAGTATTTT
TRBV5-6,TRBJ2-5,-,-,CASSYSGGGYAQYF,TGTGCCAGCAGCTATTCTGGGGGGGGCTACGCGCAGTACTTC
TRBV5-8,TRBJ2-1,-,once,CASSLMSYEQFF,TGTGCCAGCAGCTTGATGAGTTATGAGCAGTTCTTC
TRBV7-9,TRBJ1-1,-,-,CASSPTTMGTEAFF,TGTGCCAGCAGTCCTACGACCATGGGGACTGAAGCTTTCTTT
TRBV11-2,TRBJ2-7,-,few,CASSLDASAYEQYF,TGTGCCAGCAGCCTTGACGCTAGCGCCTACGAGCAGTACTTC
TRBV2,TRBJ1-5,-,-,CASSEYNSNQPQHF,TGTGCCAGCAGTGAGTACAATAGCAATCAGCCCCAGCATTTT
TRBV30,TRBJ1-2,-,few,CAWSVGGGYGYTF,TGTGCCTGGAGTGTTGGGGGAGGTTATGGCTACACCTTC
TRBV20-1,TRBJ2-3,-,-,CSAPDPGRTDTQYF,TGCAGTGCCCCGGATCCTGGCCGCACAGATACGCAGTATTTT
TRBV30,TRBJ2-5,-,few,CAWSGQFQETQYF,TGTGCCTGGAGTGGACAGTTCCAAGAGACCCAGTACTTC
TRBV7-2,TRBJ2-1,-,many,CASSFVNEQFF,TGTGCCAGCAGCTTTGTCAATGAGCAGTTCTTC
TRBV3-1,TRBJ2-3,-,-,CASSQGWITDTQYF,TGTGCCAGCAGCCAGGGCTGGATCACAGATACGCAGTATTTT
TRBV18,TRBJ1-2,TRBD1,-,CASSGQGTFDYGYTF,TGTGCCAGCTCGGGACAGGGGACATTCGACTATGGCTACACCTTC
TRBV20-1,TRBJ2-3,-,-,CSGVGGRTSTDTQYF,TGCAGTGGAGTTGGCGGGCGCACTAGCACAGATACGCAGTATTTT
TRBV21-1,TRBJ1-1,-,-,CASSKFGQGATEAFF,-
TRBV5-6,TRBJ1-2,TRBD1,many,CASSSFGQANYGYTF,TGTGCCAGCAGCTCGTTCGGACAGGCTAACTATGGCTACACCTTC
TRBV20-1,TRBJ2-1,TRBD2,-,CSAIGLAGTSSYDEQFF,TGCAGTGCCATCGGACTAGCGGGAACTAGCTCCTACGATGAGCAGTTCTTC
TRBV9,TRBJ2-5,-,few,CASSVGRSPGRETQYF,TGTGCCAGCAGCGTAGGGCGGTCCCCGGGCCGCGAGACCCAGTACTTC
TRBV4-1,TRBJ2-3,TRBD1,many,CASSQYIGGGTDTQYF,TGCGCCAGCAGCCAATATATAGGGGGCGGCACAGATACGCAGTATTTT
TRBV4-1,TRBJ1-5,TRBD1,-,CASRLRTGWDQPQHF,TGCGCCAGCAGGCTTAGGACAGGGTGGGATCAGCCCCAGCATTTT
TRBV29-1,TRBJ2-1,-,-,CSVERNQANNEQFF,TGCAGCGTTGAAAGGAACCAGGCCAACAATGAGCAGTTCTTC
TRBV9,TRBJ2-5,TRBD1,few,CASSVEGQGAETQYF,TGTGCCAGCAGCGTAGAGGGACAGGGGGCGGAGACCCAGTACTTC
TRBV4-2,TRBJ2-1,-,-,CASSQVKSSYNEQFF,TGTGCCAGCAGCCAAGTAAAGAGCTCCTACAATGAGCAGTTCTTC
TRBV3-1,TRBJ2-7,-,-,CASSSEGHYEQYF,TGTGCCAGCTCTTCAGAGGGACACTACGAGCAGTACTTC
TRBV3-1,TRBJ1-2,-,-,CTSSQWDGYYGYTF,TGTACCAGCAGCCAATGGGACGGTTACTATGGCTACACCTTC
TRBV29-1,TRBJ2-7,TRBD1,many,CSAGTGEPYEQYF,TGCAGCGCTGGTACAGGGGAGCCTTACGAGCAGTACTTC
TRBV18,TRBJ2-5,-,few,CASSPQRQETQYF,TGTGCCAGCTCACCCCAACGCCAAGAGACCCAGTACTTC
TRBV28,TRBJ1-4,-,-,CASSTSTLKHEKLFF,-
TRBV11-2,TRBJ2-1,TRBD1,-,CASSLTGTGVYNEQFF,TGTGCCAGCTCACTCACCGGGACAGGGGTCTACAATGAGCAGTTCTTC
TRBV5-6,TRBJ2-7,-,-,CASSRYSGEVFYEQYF,TGTGCCAGCAGCAGGTATTCAGGGGAGGTATTCTACGAGCAGTACTTC
TRBV29-1,TRBJ1-2,-,many,CSVRMDLNYGYTF,TGCAGCGTAAGAATGGACCTTAACTATGGCTACACCTTC
TRBV6-1,TRBJ1-1,TRBD1,few,CASSEAPGGLSTEAFF,TGTGCCAGCAGTGAAGCGCCAGGGGGCTTATCAACTGAAGCTTTCTTT
TRBV4-2,TRBJ2-1,-,many,CASSQTGTSDEQFF,TGTGCCAGCAGCCAAACAGGGACAAGCGATGAGCAGTTCTTC
TRBV28,TRBJ2-5,-,-,CASSSVRRAQETQYF,TGTGCCAGCAGTTCGGTGAGGAGGGCCCAAGAGACCCAGTACTTC
TRBV3-1,TRBJ1-6,-,-,CASSQDSGGNSPLHF,TGTGCCAGCAGCCAAGATTCGGGGGGTAATTCACCCCTCCACTTT
TRBV25-1,TRBJ2-5,-,-,CASSEYATDFGQETQYF,TGTGCCAGCAGTGAATACGCCACGGATTTCGGGCAAGAGACCCAGTACTTC
TRBV10-2,TRBJ1-1,TRBD1,few,CASSDQGGTEAFF,TGCGCCAGCAGTGATCAGGGGGGAACTGAAGCTTTCTTT
TRBV7-2,TRBJ2-7,TRBD1,many,CASSYGTGPSYEQYF,TGTGCCAGCAGCTACGGGACAGGGCCCTCCTACGAGCAGTACTTC
TRBV20-1,TRBJ1-2,TRBD1,few,CSARDRTGGYGYTF,TGCAGTGCTAGAGACCGGACAGGGGGCTATGGCTACACCTTC
TRBV15,TRBJ1-5,-,-,CATNRARVNQPQHF,TGTGCCACTAACAGAGCTCGGGTCAATCAGCCCCAGCATTTT
TRBV4-1,TRBJ2-4,-,-,CASSQDPAGINIQYF,TGCGCCAGCAGCCAAGATCCGGCGGGAATAAACATTCAGTACTTC
TRBV11-2,TRBJ2-7,TRBD1,few,CASSLDWDRSSDEQYF,TGTGCCAGCAGCTTAGATTGGGACAGATCCTCTGACGAGCAGTACTTC
TRBV6-2/TRBV6-3,TRBJ2-5,TRBD2,-,CASSGLAGMYQETQYF,TGTGCCAGCAGTGGACTAGCGGGCATGTACCAAGAGACCCAGTACTTC